Detailed here is one T cell receptor (beta chain). This record belongs to a study of technical replicates of blood from a few donors. Method: immunoSEQ multiplex PCR; TCRdb's copy keeps in-frame clones and lacks some. The table has some 93,000 clones, 95% seen once. CDR1 is GTSNPN, CDR2 SVGIG, per germline (reference sequence). The CDR3 length is 15 residues. With 3 bases clipped from V and 4 bases from J, the junction kept 8 bases outside the gene matches. The V gene is TRBV30, the J gene TRBJ1-2; 10 nucleotides line up with TRBD1. The sequenced sample consisted of T cells isolated from PBMCs. The sequence was collected from a human donor in good health. The CDR3 region has the DNA TGTGCCTGGAGCCGTAGACAGGGGGCATTCTATGGCTACACCTTC. This gives the protein CAWSRRQGAFYGYTF.